This TCR beta chain was observed in a study of Ad26.COV2.S vaccination and SARS-CoV-2 variants (TCRdb year 2021). Background on the whole study: The specificity and breadth of SARS-CoV-2-reactive T cell receptors after Ad26.COV2.S vaccination were assessed by TCRbeta repertoire sequencing. The TCR-sequenced set comprised about 32 samples: roughly 19 Ad26.COV2.S vaccine recipients, 5 placebo recipients and 8 SARS-CoV-2 convalescent individuals.

The investigation overall reported the following: Vaccine and placebo recipients had similar non-spike TCR breadth, a finding consistent with the vaccine containing only spike. The authors noted that the TCR breadth and depth analyses may have underestimated total T cell responses. After vaccination, spike-specific CD8+ and CD4+ T cell responses were reported to show substantial breadth. Ad26.COV2.S recipients had higher spike-specific TCR breadth than placebo recipients (P = 0.0014).

The CDR3 goes from the cysteine to the phenylalanine over 17 residues. Only the CDR3 portion is preserved as DNA: 51 bases, with reading frame beginning at the first base. CDR1 and CDR2 are drawn from the germline V gene: SGHDN, FVKESK. The junction carries 18 bases between V and J, which are trimmed by 0 bases and 4 bases respectively. The meaning of the sample's time point label: individuals recovered from natural SARS-CoV-2 infection. Remarks on this clone: Its antigen has not been determined. Per-base quality was not reported, and no clone a single base away is much larger than it.

The immunoSEQ Assay was used to sequence TCRbeta CDR3 regions. After extraction, genomic DNA underwent amplification by bias-controlled multiplex PCR, followed by high-throughput sequencing. As for how the authors treated the data: To quantify the absolute abundance of each unique TCRbeta CDR3 region, sequences were collapsed and filtered. T cell fraction was estimated by normalization of TCRbeta template counts to usable DNA, with usable DNA being measured through amplification of reference genes present in all nucleated cells. Repertoire TCRs were annotated as SARS-CoV-2-specific when V gene, CDR3 amino acid sequence and J gene were exactly matched to a known reactive TCR set. The reference SARS-CoV-2 TCR set was obtained from MIRA and was filtered for enrichment in COVID-19-positive ImmuneCODE repertoires, whereby public or cross-reactive TCRs were removed. Using the MIRA antigens, annotated TCRs were further analysed by specific ORF or by position within an ORF. Breadth was defined as annotated unique rearrangements over total unique productive rearrangements; depth was the summed frequency of those rearrangements. Two-sided Wilcoxon rank-sum tests were used to compare TCR breadth between groups. TCRdb carries this immuneACCESS record with in-frame sequences only. Its versions omit some clonotypes, under half of them owing to an unresolved V gene in the studies checked, with the rest unexplained. V, J and clone size derive from that table, while D and trimming were established from the DNA sequence. In all, the sample holds approximately 140,000 clones, and 86% of those were seen once. The ten largest make up around 5% of the sample.

The sequencing here drew on peripheral blood, taken after recovery from COVID-19. The sequence was obtained from a human donor who had recovered from COVID-19. The chain was built from TRBV14 and TRBJ1-1; the D segment could be TRBD1, given 6 matching bases. The CDR3 amino acid sequence is: CASSQDQRGARGTEAFF. The base sequence is TGTGCCAGCAGCCAAGATCAACGGGGGGCGAGGGGCACTGAAGCTTTCTTT.